This is a list of T cell receptor beta chains from one sample in a study of identical twins. Via MiXCR, TCRdb re-called the 5' RACE reads, giving one row per CDR3 protein. The top ten hold approximately 0.89% of the sample, which has about 700,000 distinct CDR3 sequences, under 9% seen once. This sample also belongs to another study, concerning yellow fever vaccine responses in identical twins.

The sample consisted of PBMCs. These receptors all stem from a woman between 18 and 29 years old in good health. CDR3s leave out the opening cysteine and the closing phenylalanine or tryptophan.

length | J | V | CDR3
11 | TRBJ2-7 | TRBV2 | ASSGDTAYEQY
12 | TRBJ2-3 | TRBV10-3 | AISPGLATDTQY
14 | TRBJ2-1 | TRBV28 | ASSLTWAGGPNEQF
10 | TRBJ2-7 | TRBV6-6 | VSQGLSYEQY
11 | TRBJ2-4 | TRBV20-1 | SARGYTKNIQY
11 | TRBJ2-7 | TRBV28 | ASSINRVYEQY
13 | TRBJ2-7 | TRBV12-3/TRBV12-4 | ASSSNRQGTYEQY
19 | TRBJ1-3 | TRBV6-2/TRBV6-3 | ASSPKPYWGAHPSSGNTIY
12 | TRBJ2-3 | TRBV10-3 | AISSSGSTDTQY
13 | TRBJ2-5 | TRBV28 | ASSLAVGGQETQY
13 | TRBJ2-3 | TRBV2 | ASSEQAGGPYTQY
12 | TRBJ2-7 | TRBV10-1 | ASKMTGVDYEQY
12 | TRBJ2-3 | TRBV29-1 | SVATGPSTDTQY
16 | TRBJ1-1 | TRBV9 | ASSVNAATGAKDTEAF
15 | TRBJ2-2 | TRBV24-1 | ATSDKRLAGSSGELF
11 | TRBJ1-4 | TRBV19 | ASSISANEKLF
13 | TRBJ2-5 | TRBV2 | ASSVMGLFQETQY
13 | TRBJ2-6 | TRBV10-3 | AISVGVSGANVLT
13 | TRBJ2-7 | TRBV29-1 | SASTTSQSSYEQY
12 | TRBJ2-7 | TRBV4-1 | ASSQRGGPGEQY
13 | TRBJ2-3 | TRBV5-1 | ASSLAFGDTDTQY
14 | TRBJ2-2 | TRBV20-1 | SARDLSGRITGELF
9 | TRBJ1-2 | TRBV12-3/TRBV12-4 | ASSVNYGYT
10 | TRBJ2-5 | TRBV2 | ASMNREQAQY
13 | TRBJ2-1 | TRBV7-2 | ASSLESGLADEQF
14 | TRBJ2-3 | TRBV7-2 | ASSYPSGGRTDTQY
14 | TRBJ2-7 | TRBV3-1 | ASSQISLYKGYEQY
15 | TRBJ2-6 | TRBV19 | ASSIGRTLSGANVLT
12 | TRBJ1-2 | TRBV13 | ASSLSAGNYGYT
16 | TRBJ1-2 | TRBV5-1 | ASSNRVTGGAQNYGYT
10 | TRBJ1-5 | TRBV18 | ASSLPTEPQH
13 | TRBJ1-5 | TRBV4-3 | ASSQDGGSNQPQH
11 | TRBJ1-2 | TRBV20-1 | SAPTDLLNGYT
12 | TRBJ2-7 | TRBV28 | AARTSGSSYEQY
13 | TRBJ2-1 | TRBV12-2 | ASRPKQSSYNEQF
13 | TRBJ2-5 | TRBV5-8 | ASSQGQGNQETQY
18 | TRBJ2-2 | TRBV5-1 | ASSFHSSGGEAPNTGELF
10 | TRBJ1-5 | TRBV20-1 | SARTGALTQH
13 | TRBJ1-4 | TRBV7-2 | ASSPTGSRNEKLF
14 | TRBJ2-5 | TRBV7-2 | ASSLDPAGNSETQY
14 | TRBJ2-1 | TRBV5-1 | ASSLARLAGRNEQL
15 | TRBJ2-1 | TRBV7-2 | ASSLVAWGQGLNEQF
13 | TRBJ1-5 | TRBV27 | ASSSPQGAHQPQH
14 | TRBJ2-1 | TRBV12-3/TRBV12-4 | ASSTTGGSKYNEQF
12 | TRBJ2-2 | TRBV7-2 | ASSLVVNTGELF
13 | TRBJ2-3 | TRBV6-2/TRBV6-3 | ASRSDRYSTDTQY
11 | TRBJ2-7 | TRBV3-1 | ASSPYVSGEQY
11 | TRBJ2-1 | TRBV7-9 | ASSSLWGNEQF
11 | TRBJ1-2 | TRBV7-2 | ASSGQGGSSYT
11 | TRBJ2-1 | TRBV6-1 | ASGYKQGGEQF
13 | TRBJ2-1 | TRBV7-9 | ASSFTGSPKDEQF
14 | TRBJ2-1 | TRBV5-1 | ASSDRDSYSYNEQF
9 | TRBJ2-7 | TRBV29-1 | SVRGFHEQY
12 | TRBJ2-7 | TRBV27 | ASSFDDRVLEQY
15 | TRBJ2-2 | TRBV11-3 | ASSLDLGGSNTGELF